The source of this TCR beta chain is a study of T-cell reconstitution after alpha-beta-depleted transplantation in children. This clonotype was seen repeatedly, ten times or more. No antigen is known for it. V lost 1 base and J 4 bases, leaving 17 bases between the germline ends. Germline V gene data show CDR1 as SGHVS and CDR2 as FNYEAQ. This CDR3 is 16 amino acids long. Overall study results and limits: At one year after transplant, newly produced T cells mostly accounted for T-cell counts and diversity.

Preparation of the TCRbeta library used unique molecular identifiers. TCRdb re-called the PCR reads with MiXCR, one entry per CDR3 protein. The sample carries 250,000 to 300,000 distinct CDR3 sequences, 9.5% to 13% recorded once. The V gene is TRBV7-6, the J gene TRBJ2-7; D remains unclear. The input for sequencing was PBMCs, taken before TCRalphabeta/CD19-depleted stem cell transplant. The receptor was derived from a boy under two years old with acute myeloid leukemia, due to receive a stem cell transplant. The CDR3 sequence: CASSLVHSELGYEQYF. Written as DNA, the CDR3 is TGTGCCAGCAGCTTAGTCCACTCTGAGCTCGGGTACGAGCAGTACTTC. Variable domain in full (rest from reference TRBV7-6 and TRBJ2-7): GAGVSQSPRYKVTKRGQDVALRCDPISGHVSLYWYRQALGQGPEFLTYFNYEAQQDKSGLPNDRFSAERPEGSISTLTIQRTEQRDSAMYRCASSLVHSELGYEQYFGPGTRLTVT.